This T cell receptor beta chain was captured in a study of blood T cell repertoires in COVID-19 (dated by TCRdb to 2020 to 2021). The study in broad terms: Collaborator samples came from the United States, Italy and Spain and covered acute and convalescent phases of COVID-19. The material from the prospective study consisted of cDNA or gDNA derived from T cells, B-cell-depleted T cells, or PBMCs. The dataset comprised deeply sampled blood TCRbeta repertoires from subjects exposed to, actively infected with, or recovered from COVID-19. The repertoires were released in a freely available public database intended as a resource for research on the immune response to SARS-CoV-2. Samples were obtained from the ongoing ImmuneRACE study (first 160 participants) and from approximately 1,200 subjects provided by 6 global collaborators. Sample metadata almost always included a de-identified subject ID, COVID-19 status, age in years and sex. Where available, HLA class I and class II types were taken from metadata supplied by the sample provider and were not determined by assay-based typing. General study outcomes and caveats: Clinical and demographic metadata were provided uncurated, with the amount varying by source and participant.

Whole blood was collected in K2EDTA tubes by collaborating institutions according to the institutions' own protocols. For TCRbeta analysis, collaborator samples were shipped as frozen whole blood, as isolated PBMCs, or as DNA extracted from either sample type. The CDR1 and CDR2 encoded by the germline V gene are SGHTA and FQGNSA. Trimmed from V: 1 base; trimmed from J: 9 bases; junction bases lacking a gene match: 4. Taken from cysteine to phenylalanine, the CDR3 has 13 residues. The retained sequence is limited to the CDR3, 39 bases, with the frame set at the first base. TCRbeta CDR3 regions were amplified from genomic DNA by means of the immunoSEQ Assay, a bias-controlled multiplex PCR. The study's own analysis went as follows. The number of nucleated cells in each sample was estimated by amplification of reference gene primers within the assay. To quantify the absolute abundance of each unique TCRbeta CDR3 rearrangement, sequence reads were collapsed and filtered. For each sample, productive Simpson clonality was calculated as the square root of Simpson's diversity index over productive rearrangements. TCRdb limited this immuneACCESS table to in-frame rearrangements with V and J called. A share of clones is missing; checked studies link under half to unresolved V genes, and the rest is unexplained. V, J and clone size reflect that table, while D and trimming were determined from the DNA. Here the sample has around 50,000 clones; 80% to 90% occur a single time. The ten largest clones add up to 7.8% of the sample.

In regard to this clone: This receptor's antigen is unknown. No base quality values were provided; no much bigger clone lies one nucleotide off.

The sequence is built from TRBV7-2 and TRBJ1-2; 8 central nucleotides agree with TRBD1. The sequencing input was peripheral blood. The receptor was isolated from a man aged 45 to 65 with active COVID-19. At the DNA level, the sequence is TGTGCCAGCAGCTTAGTGGCAGGGGGCCGCTACACCTTC. It is translated as CASSLVAGGRYTF.